What follows are 20 T cell receptor beta chains derived from one specimen sequenced in a study of blood T cell repertoires in COVID-19. The table came from immunoSEQ multiplex PCR; TCRdb's copy has only in-frame clones and leaves some out. The top ten hold around 1.3% of the sample, which has 150,000 to 200,000 clones, roughly 90% seen once. Sequencing was done on a sample of PBMCs or T cells enriched from blood (not recorded which). Receptors originate from a human donor with acute COVID-19. The donor label of this sample is uncertain.

A single count supports this clone. The chain couples TRBV19 to TRBJ2-5; 11 bases are shared with TRBD1. This CDR3 region has 16 residues. Germline CDR1 and CDR2: LNHDA and SQIVND (reference sequence). The V and J ends lost 4 bases and 5 bases, in that order; junction bases with no gene match: 9. The CDR3 region is CASSRGGQGAWETQYF. The CDR3 DNA sequence: TGTGCCAGTAGTAGGGGAGGACAGGGGGCATGGGAGACCCAGTACTTC.

The genes are TRBV5-4 and TRBJ2-1; 10 positions agree with TRBD1. The V segment lost 4 bases and the J segment 9 bases; nucleotides outside the gene matches: 7. The CDR3 has 14 amino acids. CDR1 is SGHNT and CDR2 is YYREEE in the germline V gene (reference sequence). The CDR3 sequence is CASSPPTGGSEQFF. The CDR3 region has the DNA TGTGCCAGCAGCCCGCCGACAGGGGGCAGTGAGCAGTTCTTC.

The CDR3, as DNA: TGTGCCAGCAGTTTACTAGCGGCGGCCTACGAGCAGTACTTC. It codes for CASSLLAAAYEQYF. The chain employs TRBV2 and TRBJ2-7; 8 bases align to TRBD2. The germline V gene has CDR1 SNHLY and CDR2 FYNNEI. This CDR3 is 14 amino acids long. The V segment lost 5 bases and the J segment 2 bases; nucleotides outside the gene matches: 5.

This CDR3 is CASTLRPGGDEQYF. Written as DNA, the CDR3 is TGTGCCAGCACCCTGCGACCGGGAGGGGACGAGCAGTACTTC. The V call is TRBV5-4, the J call TRBJ2-7; TRBD2 aligns across 8 bases. This CDR3 is built from 14 residues. Per the germline V gene, CDR1 is SGHNT and CDR2 is YYREEE (reference sequence). J lost 5 bases, V lost 6 bases, and 10 bases had no gene match.

The chain recombines TRBV18 with TRBJ1-1; TRBD1 matches 7 bases. J was trimmed by 4 bases and V by 3 bases; bases with no gene match: 8. Germline V gives CDR1 KGHSH, CDR2 LQKENI. The CDR3 consists of 15 residues. Here the CDR3 DNA reads TGTGCCAGCTCACCGCCTTTTGCAGGGGGCACTGAAGCTTTCTTT. It translates to CASSPPFAGGTEAFF.

The CDR3 DNA follows: TGTGCCAGCAGCTTATCTGAGGGGGATGGAAACACCATATATTTT. Its protein product is CASSLSEGDGNTIYF. The rearrangement links TRBV11-2 to TRBJ1-3; the D gene is possibly TRBD1 (6 bases). V was clipped by 2 bases and J by 3 bases, with 11 bases between them. Germline V gives CDR1 SGHAT, CDR2 FQNNGV. This CDR3 region has 15 residues.

The V gene is TRBV18, the J gene TRBJ2-5, with a tentative D call TRBD1 (7 bases). V shed 3 bases and J shed 1 base, with 18 bases lying between them. The CDR3 has 17 residues. Germline V lookup: CDR1 KGHSH, CDR2 LQKENI. The CDR3 DNA reads TGTGCCAGCTCACCCCTCATACTAGCAGGGGGCCAAGAGACCCAGTACTTC. It translates to CASSPLILAGGQETQYF.

The chain carries TRBV2 and TRBJ2-5; TRBD2 matches at 8 bases. There are 15 residues in the CDR3. Trimming at V came to 1 base and at J to 2 bases, leaving 3 bases not matched to a gene. Germline-derived CDR1 and CDR2 are SNHLY and FYNNEI. CDR3 bases: TGTGCCAGCAGTGAAGACGGACTAGCTCAAGAGACCCAGTACTTC. Translation gives CASSEDGLAQETQYF.

The chain joins TRBV6-6 to TRBJ1-6; D gene ambiguous. Germline V lookup: CDR1 MNHNY, CDR2 SVGAGI (reference sequence). Between the trimmed V and J ends, which lost 6 bases and 7 bases, there was a span of 10 bases. CDR3 size: 13 residues. Written as DNA, the CDR3 is TGTGCCAGCAGGGATCGACTCAATTCACCCCTCCACTTT. It is translated as CASRDRLNSPLHF.

J is TRBJ2-1 and V is TRBV19; 7 bases align to TRBD2. Looked up from germline, CDR1 is LNHDA and CDR2 is SQIVND (reference sequence). The V and J ends lost 5 bases and 10 bases, in that order; junction bases with no gene match: 14. The CDR3 is 15 amino acids. The CDR3 region is CASSALPGGLGEQFF. CDR3 nucleotides: TGTGCCAGTAGTGCCCTGCCGGGAGGCTTAGGCGAGCAGTTCTTC.

V is TRBV6-5 and J is TRBJ2-3; 9 positions agree with TRBD2. The length of the CDR3 is 16 residues. Trimming took 0 bases from V and 6 from J; bases not matched to a gene: 7. The germline CDR1 and CDR2 sequences are MNHEY and SVGAGI. CDR3 sequence (DNA): TGTGCCAGCAGTTACTCCGGGCGGGGGGGAGTGGATACGCAGTATTTT. Translated, it gives CASSYSGRGGVDTQYF.

CDR3 nucleotide sequence: TGCGCCAGCAGCCAAGTGATGGCGGTCTCCTACGAGCAGTACTTC. Protein: CASSQVMAVSYEQYF. The V call is TRBV4-3, the J call TRBJ2-7, with D uncertain. V lost 1 base to trimming and J lost 0 bases, with 10 bases between them. Germline lookup yields CDR1 LGHNA and CDR2 YSLEER. The CDR3 covers 15 residues.

The chain recombines TRBV6-6 with TRBJ2-5, with 13 bases that match TRBD2. The CDR3 length is 16 residues. J gave up 3 bases and V 9 bases, and 10 bases lay outside the gene matches. Germline loops: CDR1 MNHNY, CDR2 SVGAGI (reference sequence). The chain's CDR3 is CASPTAGLAGEETQYF. In DNA form, the CDR3 reads TGTGCCAGTCCGACCGCCGGACTAGCGGGGGAAGAGACCCAGTACTTC.

This CDR3 is CASSPRNTGQGDDTAFF. CDR3 sequence (DNA): TGTGCCAGCAGTCCCCGGAATACGGGACAGGGTGATGATACAGCTTTCTTT. The genes are TRBV6-6 and TRBJ1-1, with TRBD1 matching over 9 bases. This CDR3 comprises 17 residues. CDR1 MNHNY and CDR2 SVGAGI come from the germline V gene (reference sequence). V was clipped by 5 bases and J by 10 bases; unmatched bases: 20.

The chain joins TRBV27 to TRBJ1-5; 8 bases agree with TRBD1. V was pared by 5 bases and J by 5 bases, with 5 bases of the junction left unmatched. CDR3 length: 14 residues. The germline gives CDR1 MNHEY, CDR2 SMNVEV (reference sequence). The CDR3: CASSPQGVYQPQHF. The DNA of the CDR3 is TGTGCCAGCAGTCCACAGGGGGTCTATCAGCCCCAGCATTTT.

CDR3 DNA: TGTGCCAGCAGGGGGTGGGGAGATCAGCCCCAGCATTTT. Translating gives CASRGWGDQPQHF. The chain is built from TRBV27 and TRBJ1-5; D gene uncertain. Germline CDR1 MNHEY, CDR2 SMNVEV (reference sequence). This CDR3 spans 13 amino acids. V lost 6 bases, J lost 5 bases, and 11 bases lay in between.

This clone was found a few times. The chain has TRBV9 and TRBJ1-4; a weak D match, TRBD1 (5 bases). Looked up from germline, CDR1 is SGDLS and CDR2 is YYNGEE. The V end was cut by 4 bases, the J end by 2 bases, with 9 bases between. This CDR3 region has 14 residues. The CDR3 nucleotides read TGTGCCAGCAGCCGGGGGGACACTAATGAAAAACTGTTTTTT. Protein product: CASSRGDTNEKLFF.

The chain links TRBV5-1 to TRBJ1-5; D gene unclear. CDR3 length: 14 residues. Germline CDR1 and CDR2: SGHRS and YFSETQ. V lost 0 bases to trimming and J lost 7 bases, with 11 bases between them. In nucleotides, the CDR3 is TGCGCCAGCAGCTTGGATGGGCGGGTGCAGCCCCAGCATTTT. It yields the protein CASSLDGRVQPQHF.

The V gene is TRBV19, the J gene TRBJ1-6, with D maybe TRBD1 (5 bases). This CDR3 contains 15 residues. Germline V CDR1 and CDR2: LNHDA, SQIVND (reference sequence). The ends were cut back, 3 bases at V and 8 bases at J, with 14 bases in the middle. This CDR3 reads CASSMGQGVYSPLHF. In DNA, the CDR3 is TGTGCCAGTAGTATGGGCCAGGGTGTATATTCACCCCTCCACTTT. The full variable domain, its missing parts supplied by reference TRBV19 and TRBJ1-6, is DGGITQSPKYLFRKEGQNVTLSCEQNLNHDAMYWYRQDPGQGLRLIYYSQIVNDFQKGDIAEGYSVSREKKESFPLTVTSAQKNPTAFYLCASSMGQGVYSPLHFGNGTRLTVT.

The chain links TRBV5-1 to TRBJ2-3, with TRBD2 identical over 9 bases. Trimming at V came to 4 bases and at J to 2 bases, leaving 5 bases not matched to a gene. Germline loops: CDR1 SGHRS, CDR2 YFSETQ. This CDR3 comprises 15 residues. The CDR3, as DNA: TGCGCCAGCAGCCGTAGCGGGGGAAACACAGATACGCAGTATTTT. Translation gives CASSRSGGNTDTQYF.